This entry concerns a single T cell receptor beta chain. Its specificity is unknown. This record comes from a study of T cells in localized non-small cell lung cancer. Study conclusions and caveats: Longer survival (overall) was linked to higher T cell density in blood.

This CDR3 contains 17 residues. CDR1 is LNHDA, CDR2 SQIVND, per germline (reference sequence). Trimming pared 4 bases from V and 0 bases from J, leaving 13 bases between. Some clones are missing from TCRdb's copy, which holds only in-frame ones; the method was immunoSEQ multiplex PCR. This sample has some 2,100 clones, with 20% to 25% found just once. The material was normal lung tissue next to the tumor, obtained before any cancer treatment. The chain combines TRBV19 with TRBJ2-6, with D perhaps given as TRBD1 or TRBD2 (5 bases each). The receptor was derived from a female donor aged 60 or older with stage III squamous cell lung carcinoma. In DNA form, the CDR3 reads TGTGCCAGTAGTAACCGGGGCAGAATCTCTGGGGCCAACGTCCTGACTTTC. Protein: CASSNRGRISGANVLTF.